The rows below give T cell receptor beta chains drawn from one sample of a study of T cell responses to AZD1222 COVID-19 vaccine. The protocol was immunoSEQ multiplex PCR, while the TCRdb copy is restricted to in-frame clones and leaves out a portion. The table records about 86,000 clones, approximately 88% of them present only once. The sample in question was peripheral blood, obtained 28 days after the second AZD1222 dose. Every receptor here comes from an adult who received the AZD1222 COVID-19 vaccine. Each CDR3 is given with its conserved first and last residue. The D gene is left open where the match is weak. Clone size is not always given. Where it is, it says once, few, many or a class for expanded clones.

TGCGCCAGCAGCCAAGATTCGGGAGATGAAAAACTGTTTTTT	CASSQDSGDEKLFF	many	TRBJ1-4	-	TRBV4-3
TGTGCCAGCAGCTTGGGACTTAGCACAGATACGCAGTATTTT	CASSLGLSTDTQYF	-	TRBJ2-3	-	TRBV7-6
TGTGCCAGCAGCTTAGGTGAAGTCAATGGCTACACCTTC	CASSLGEVNGYTF	-	TRBJ1-2	-	TRBV11-2
TGTGCCAGCACCCCAGGACAGGGAACAGATACGCAGTATTTT	CASTPGQGTDTQYF	-	TRBJ2-3	TRBD1	TRBV5-5
TGTGCCAGCAGCCGGCGACAGGGAGACACTGAAGCTTTCTTT	CASSRRQGDTEAFF	-	TRBJ1-1	TRBD1	TRBV3-1/TRBV3-2
TGTGCCAGCAGCGTAGCCCAGGGCTCAGGAAACACCATATATTTT	CASSVAQGSGNTIYF	-	TRBJ1-3	-	TRBV9
TGTGCCAGCGTGTACACCACCCTGAACACTGAAGCTTTCTTT	CASVYTTLNTEAFF	-	TRBJ1-1	-	TRBV6-5
TGCAGTGCTAGTTTTCAAAGCGGGAGGTCCCAGTACTTC	CSASFQSGRSQYF	-	TRBJ2-5	TRBD2	TRBV20-1
TGTGCCAGCAGCTTAGCCTTGGGTATAGAAAAACTGTTTTTT	CASSLALGIEKLFF	-	TRBJ1-4	-	TRBV7-9
TGTGCCAGCAGCCTCGGGCGCGGTTTGAACACTGAAGCTTTCTTT	CASSLGRGLNTEAFF	-	TRBJ1-1	-	TRBV7-3
TGTGCCACCAGTGATCGGGGACGAGGCTACACCTTC	CATSDRGRGYTF	few	TRBJ1-2	-	TRBV24-1
TGCGCCAGCAGCTTGATGGGGAACGGGGGGACTGAAGCTTTCTTT	CASSLMGNGGTEAFF	-	TRBJ1-1	-	TRBV5-1
TGCGCCAGCAGCTTGGCCGGGTACGCAACTAATGAAAAACTGTTTTTT	CASSLAGYATNEKLFF	once	TRBJ1-4	-	TRBV5-1
TGTGCCGCGGCTCAGAACACTGAAGCTTTCTTT	CAAAQNTEAFF	-	TRBJ1-1	-	TRBV30
TGTGCCAGCAGCACCGGGACAGAACTAGGCTACACCTTC	CASSTGTELGYTF	-	TRBJ1-2	TRBD1	TRBV6-5
TGTGCCACCAGTGGGTCAGGGGGGTTCAATCAGCCCCAGCATTTT	CATSGSGGFNQPQHF	-	TRBJ1-5	TRBD1	TRBV24-1
TGTGCCAGCGGAAAAGATGGCTACACCTTC	CASGKDGYTF	-	TRBJ1-2	-	TRBV5-6
TGTGCCTGCACGGGACAGAGCAATCAGCCCCAGCATTTT	CACTGQSNQPQHF	-	TRBJ1-5	TRBD1	TRBV30
TGTGCCAGCAGCTTAGAGGGGACATCTTCCTACGAGCAGTACTTC	CASSLEGTSSYEQYF	-	TRBJ2-7	-	TRBV11-3
TGTGCCAGCAGCTACGGACAGGGAGATGGCTACACCTTC	CASSYGQGDGYTF	-	TRBJ1-2	TRBD1	TRBV5-5
TGTGCCACCAGCACCCCCCGGGGACCGGAAGCTTTCTTT	CATSTPRGPEAFF	-	TRBJ1-1	-	TRBV15
TGTGCCAGCACCGCCGCAACTAATGAAAAACTGTTTTTT	CASTAATNEKLFF	-	TRBJ1-4	-	TRBV28
TGCAGCGTTGAAGATCCCTTCGGAGATCCCTACGAGCAGTACTTC	CSVEDPFGDPYEQYF	-	TRBJ2-7	-	TRBV29-1
TGTGCCAGCAGCTTGTCCCCTGGGAGTTATCAGCCCCAGCATTTT	CASSLSPGSYQPQHF	-	TRBJ1-5	-	TRBV5-6
TGTGCCAGCAGAAGGGACAGGGGACTCTACGAGCAGTACTTC	CASRRDRGLYEQYF	-	TRBJ2-7	TRBD1	TRBV2
TGTGCCAGCAGCTTAGTAACGTCCAGCGTGAACAATGAGCAGTTCTTC	CASSLVTSSVNNEQFF	-	TRBJ2-1	-	TRBV11-2
TGTGCCAGCAGCCCTTGGACAGGGGAATTGAACACTGAAGCTTTCTTT	CASSPWTGELNTEAFF	once	TRBJ1-1	TRBD1	TRBV14
TGTGCCAGCAGTTTTTGGTTGACTGGGGCCAACGTCCTGACTTTC	CASSFWLTGANVLTF	-	TRBJ2-6	-	TRBV27
TGTGCCAGCAGCTTCAGTGGATACGAGCAGTACTTC	CASSFSGYEQYF	-	TRBJ2-7	-	TRBV11-1
TGTGCCAGCAGCCATGACGAGGCAGCTTATAATTCACCCCTCCACTTT	CASSHDEAAYNSPLHF	-	TRBJ1-6	-	TRBV3-1/TRBV3-2